This TCR beta chain was sequenced in a study of early T cells in non-severe SARS-CoV-2 infection. The wider study: Bulk RNA from unsorted whole blood was sequenced; chains were unpaired. Study-wide findings and caveats: CD4 and private specificities were missed by VDJdb matching, which favored anti-spike CD8 responses.

This clonotype was seen a handful of times. Its cognate antigen is unknown. Germline V lookup: CDR1 DFQATT, CDR2 SNEGSKA (reference sequence). CDR3 size: 15 residues. Trimming cost V 0 bases and J 5 bases, with 13 bases left between them. As part of library construction, unique molecular identifiers were attached to individual cDNA molecules. TCRdb passed the 5' RACE reads through MiXCR, listing each CDR3 protein once. Found here are about 110,000 distinct CDR3 sequences, over 8.5% of them singletons; the top ten hold roughly 8%. Sequencing was performed on whole blood. The chain recombines TRBV20-1 with TRBJ1-4, with TRBD1 as a possible D gene (6 bases). This TCR came from an adult who was a healthcare worker with PCR-confirmed SARS-CoV-2 infection or an uninfected control (not recorded which). CDR3 region: CSARDGPQGNEKLFF. In nucleotides, the CDR3 is TGCAGTGCTAGAGACGGACCGCAGGGGAATGAAAAACTGTTTTTT.